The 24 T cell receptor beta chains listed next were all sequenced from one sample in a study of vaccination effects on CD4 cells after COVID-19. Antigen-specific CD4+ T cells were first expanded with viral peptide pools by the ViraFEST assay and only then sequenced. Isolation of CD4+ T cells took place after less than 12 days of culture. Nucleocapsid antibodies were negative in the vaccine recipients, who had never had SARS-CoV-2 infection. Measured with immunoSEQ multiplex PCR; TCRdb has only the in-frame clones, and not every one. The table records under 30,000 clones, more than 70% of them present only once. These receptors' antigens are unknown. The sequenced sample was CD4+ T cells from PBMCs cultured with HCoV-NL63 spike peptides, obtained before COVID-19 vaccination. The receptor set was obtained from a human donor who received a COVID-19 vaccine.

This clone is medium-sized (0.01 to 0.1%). CDR3 in DNA: TGCAGTGCTAGTGGGGGGGCCAACGTCCTGACTTTC. It specifies CSASGGANVLTF. The rearrangement links TRBV20-1 to TRBJ2-6; D not certain. Germline assignment: CDR1 DFQATT and CDR2 SNEGSKA (reference sequence). V was trimmed by 3 bases and J by 4 bases, leaving 4 bases between them. The CDR3 totals 12 residues.

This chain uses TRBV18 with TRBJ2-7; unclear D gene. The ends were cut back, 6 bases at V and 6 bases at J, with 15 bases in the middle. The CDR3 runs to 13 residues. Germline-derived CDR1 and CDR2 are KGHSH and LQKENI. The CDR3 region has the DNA TGTGCCAGCTCCGCCAAATTGGTAGGCGAGCAGTACTTC. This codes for CASSAKLVGEQYF.

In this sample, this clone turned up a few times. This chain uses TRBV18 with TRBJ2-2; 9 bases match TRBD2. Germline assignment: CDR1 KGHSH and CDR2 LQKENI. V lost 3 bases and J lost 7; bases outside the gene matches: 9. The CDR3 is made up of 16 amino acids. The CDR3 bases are TGTGCCAGCTCACCCCGACTAGCGGCAACTAACGGGGAGCTGTTTTTT. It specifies CASSPRLAATNGELFF.

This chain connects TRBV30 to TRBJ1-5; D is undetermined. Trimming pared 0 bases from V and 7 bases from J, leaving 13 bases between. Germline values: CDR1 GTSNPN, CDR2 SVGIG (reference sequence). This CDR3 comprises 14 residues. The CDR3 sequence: CAWSVGGVHQPQHF. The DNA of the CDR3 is TGTGCCTGGAGTGTCGGTGGGGTTCACCAGCCCCAGCATTTT.

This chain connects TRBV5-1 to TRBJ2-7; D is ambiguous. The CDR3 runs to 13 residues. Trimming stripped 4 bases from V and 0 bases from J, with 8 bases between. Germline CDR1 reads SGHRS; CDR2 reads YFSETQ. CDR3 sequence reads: CASSDGNSYEQYF. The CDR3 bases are TGCGCCAGCAGCGACGGTAACTCCTACGAGCAGTACTTC.

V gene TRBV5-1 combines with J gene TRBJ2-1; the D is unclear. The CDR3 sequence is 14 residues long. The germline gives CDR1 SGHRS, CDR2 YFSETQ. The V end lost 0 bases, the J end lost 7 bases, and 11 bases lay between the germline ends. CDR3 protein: CASSLGGSDNEQFF. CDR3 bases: TGCGCCAGCAGCTTGGGGGGTTCGGATAATGAGCAGTTCTTC.

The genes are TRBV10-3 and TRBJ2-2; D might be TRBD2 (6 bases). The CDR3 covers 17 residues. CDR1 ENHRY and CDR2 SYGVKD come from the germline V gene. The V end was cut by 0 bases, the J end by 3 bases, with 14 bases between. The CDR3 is CAISESIGASDTGELFF. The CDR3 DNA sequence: TGTGCCATCAGTGAGTCGATCGGGGCTAGCGACACCGGGGAGCTGTTTTTT.

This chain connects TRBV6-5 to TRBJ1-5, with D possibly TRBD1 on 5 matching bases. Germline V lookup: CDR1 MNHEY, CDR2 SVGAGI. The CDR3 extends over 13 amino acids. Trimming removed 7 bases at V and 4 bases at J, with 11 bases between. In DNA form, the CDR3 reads TGTGCCAGCATGTGGGGGTCAAATCAGCCCCAGCATTTT. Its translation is CASMWGSNQPQHF.

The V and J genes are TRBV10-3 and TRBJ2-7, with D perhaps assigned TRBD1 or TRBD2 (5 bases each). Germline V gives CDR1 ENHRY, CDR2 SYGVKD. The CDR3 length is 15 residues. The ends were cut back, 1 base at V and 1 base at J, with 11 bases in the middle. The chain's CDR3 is CAISEFEGPSYEQYF. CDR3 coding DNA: TGTGCCATCAGTGAGTTCGAGGGGCCTTCCTACGAGCAGTACTTC.

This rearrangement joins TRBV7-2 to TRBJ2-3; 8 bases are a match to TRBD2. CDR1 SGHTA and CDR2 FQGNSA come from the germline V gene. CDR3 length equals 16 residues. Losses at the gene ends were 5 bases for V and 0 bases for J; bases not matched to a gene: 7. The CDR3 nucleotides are TGTGCCAGCAGCCTATGGGGGACTAGGAGCACAGATACGCAGTATTTT. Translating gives CASSLWGTRSTDTQYF. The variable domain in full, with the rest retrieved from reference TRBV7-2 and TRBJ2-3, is GAGVSQSPSNKVTEKGKDVELRCDPISGHTALYWYRQSLGQGLEFLIYFQGNSAPDKSGLPSDRFSAERTGGSVSTLTIQRTQQEDSAVYLCASSLWGTRSTDTQYFGPGTRLTVL.

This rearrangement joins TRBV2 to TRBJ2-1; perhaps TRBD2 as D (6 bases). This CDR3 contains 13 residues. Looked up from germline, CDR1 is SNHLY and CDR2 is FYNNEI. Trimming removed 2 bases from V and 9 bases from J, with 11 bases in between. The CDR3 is CASSEPLAIEQFF. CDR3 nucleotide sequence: TGTGCCAGCAGTGAACCGCTAGCGATTGAGCAGTTCTTC. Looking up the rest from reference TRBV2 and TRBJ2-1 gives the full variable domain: EPEVTQTPSHQVTQMGQEVILRCVPISNHLYFYWYRQILGQKVEFLVSFYNNEISEKSEIFDDQFSVERPDGSNFTLKIRSTKLEDSAMYFCASSEPLAIEQFFGPGTRLTVL.

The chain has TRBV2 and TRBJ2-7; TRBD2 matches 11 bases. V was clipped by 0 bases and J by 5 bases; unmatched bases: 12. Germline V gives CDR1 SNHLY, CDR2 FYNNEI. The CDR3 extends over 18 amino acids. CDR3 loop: CASSEAELAGDLRDEQYF. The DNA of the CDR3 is TGTGCCAGCAGTGAAGCGGAACTAGCGGGGGACCTCAGGGACGAGCAGTACTTC. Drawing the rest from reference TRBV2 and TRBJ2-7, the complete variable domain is EPEVTQTPSHQVTQMGQEVILRCVPISNHLYFYWYRQILGQKVEFLVSFYNNEISEKSEIFDDQFSVERPDGSNFTLKIRSTKLEDSAMYFCASSEAELAGDLRDEQYFGPGTRLTVT.

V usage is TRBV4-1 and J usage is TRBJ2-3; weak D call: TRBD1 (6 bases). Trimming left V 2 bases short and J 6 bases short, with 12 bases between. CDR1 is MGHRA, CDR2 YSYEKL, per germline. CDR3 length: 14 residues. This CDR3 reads CASSQRQERDTQYF. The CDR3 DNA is TGCGCCAGCAGCCAAAGACAGGAGAGGGATACGCAGTATTTT.

CDR3 nucleotide sequence: TGTGCCAGCAGCCAAGAATCAGGGGCTGGGGCCAACGTCCTGACTTTC. Translation: CASSQESGAGANVLTF. The genes are TRBV4-2 and TRBJ2-6; possibly TRBD1 for D (6 bases). V was pared by 0 bases and J by 2 bases, with 8 bases between. The CDR3 runs to 16 residues. The germline V gene has CDR1 LGHNA and CDR2 YNFKEQ.

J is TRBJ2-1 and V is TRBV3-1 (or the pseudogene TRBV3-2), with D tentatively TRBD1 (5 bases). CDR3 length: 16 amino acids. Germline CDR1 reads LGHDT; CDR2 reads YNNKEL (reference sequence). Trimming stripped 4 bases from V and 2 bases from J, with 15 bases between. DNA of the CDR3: TGTGCCAGCAGCCCCACCTTGGAAGGGGCCTACAATGAGCAGTTCTTC. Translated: CASSPTLEGAYNEQFF.

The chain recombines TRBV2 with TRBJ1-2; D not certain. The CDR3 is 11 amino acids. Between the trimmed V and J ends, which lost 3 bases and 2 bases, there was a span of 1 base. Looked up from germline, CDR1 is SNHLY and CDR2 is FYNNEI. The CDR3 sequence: CASSDNYGYTF. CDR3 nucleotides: TGTGCCAGCAGTGACAACTATGGCTACACCTTC.

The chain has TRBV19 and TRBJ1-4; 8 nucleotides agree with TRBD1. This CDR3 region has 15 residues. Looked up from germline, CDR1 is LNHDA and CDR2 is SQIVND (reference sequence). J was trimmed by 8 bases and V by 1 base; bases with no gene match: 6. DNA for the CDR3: TGTGCCAGTAGTATAGGCGCAGGGGGCAGGGAAAAACTGTTTTTT. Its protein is CASSIGAGGREKLFF.

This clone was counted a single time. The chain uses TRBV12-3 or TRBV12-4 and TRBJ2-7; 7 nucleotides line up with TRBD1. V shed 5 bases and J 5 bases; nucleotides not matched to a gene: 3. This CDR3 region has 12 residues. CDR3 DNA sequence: TGTGCCAGCAGTCGGACAGGCGACGAGCAGTACTTC. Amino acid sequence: CASSRTGDEQYF.

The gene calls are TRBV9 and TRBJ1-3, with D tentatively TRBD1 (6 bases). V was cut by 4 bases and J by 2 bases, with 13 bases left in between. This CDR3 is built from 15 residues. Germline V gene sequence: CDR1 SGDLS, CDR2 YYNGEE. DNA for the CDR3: TGTGCCAGCAGCCCTAGGGGGGCGGCTGGAAACACCATATATTTT. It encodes CASSPRGAAGNTIYF.

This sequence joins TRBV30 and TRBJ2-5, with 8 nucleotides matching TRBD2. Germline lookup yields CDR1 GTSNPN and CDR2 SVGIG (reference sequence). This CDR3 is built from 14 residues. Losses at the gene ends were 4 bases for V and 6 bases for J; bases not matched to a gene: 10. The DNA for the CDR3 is TGTGCCTGGAAAAACCGGGGGGGGCGGAAGACCCAGTACTTC. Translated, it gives CAWKNRGGRKTQYF.

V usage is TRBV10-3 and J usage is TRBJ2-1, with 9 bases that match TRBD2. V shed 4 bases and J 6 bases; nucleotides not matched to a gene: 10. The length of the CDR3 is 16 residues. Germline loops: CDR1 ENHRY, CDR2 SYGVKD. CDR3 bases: TGTGCCATCAGTGTGCCATTTGGCGGGGGGGCCAATGAGCAGTTCTTC. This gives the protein CAISVPFGGGANEQFF.

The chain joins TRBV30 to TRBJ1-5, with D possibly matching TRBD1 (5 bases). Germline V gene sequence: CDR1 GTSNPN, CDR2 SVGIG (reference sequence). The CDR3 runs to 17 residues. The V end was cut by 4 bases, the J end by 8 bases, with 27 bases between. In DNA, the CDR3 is TGTGCCTGGACCACCCTGTGGGCGGGGGGGGACGAGGAGCCCCAGCATTTT. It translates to CAWTTLWAGGDEEPQHF.

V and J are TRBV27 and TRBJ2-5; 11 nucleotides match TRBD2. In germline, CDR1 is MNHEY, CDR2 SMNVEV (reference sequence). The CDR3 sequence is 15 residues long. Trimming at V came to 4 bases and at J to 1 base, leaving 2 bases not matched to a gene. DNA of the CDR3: TGTGCCAGCAGTTCCCTAGCGGGGGGCCAAGAGACCCAGTACTTC. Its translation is CASSSLAGGQETQYF.

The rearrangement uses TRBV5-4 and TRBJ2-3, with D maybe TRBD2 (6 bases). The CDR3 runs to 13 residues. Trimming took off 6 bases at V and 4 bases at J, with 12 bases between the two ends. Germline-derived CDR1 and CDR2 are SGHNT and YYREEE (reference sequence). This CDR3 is CASKPAGSDTQYF. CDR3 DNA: TGTGCCAGCAAACCAGCGGGCTCAGATACGCAGTATTTT.